These T cell receptor beta chains were read from a single sample in a study of identifying expanded T cells in peripheral blood. Libraries were prepared by immunoSEQ multiplex PCR; TCRdb keeps only in-frame clonotypes and omits some of them. The repertoire consists of around 85,000 clones, with around nine tenths occurring once and the leading ten covering about 3%. What was sequenced was blood. The source is a person aged 18 to 70 in good health. The CDR3 runs from the conserved cysteine through the conserved F or W. A D gene is named only where the DNA matches it firmly. Clone size is stated in some rows and not others, as once, few, many or a class when expanded.

>TRBV10-3|-|TRBJ2-3|-
CAMGTGTDTQYF
TGTGCCATGGGGACTGGCACAGATACGCAGTATTTT
>TRBV21-1|-|TRBJ2-3|-
CASSIPRTAGDTQYF
TGTGCCAGCAGCATCCCTCGTACAGCGGGAGATACGCAGTATTTT
>TRBV4-1|TRBD1|TRBJ2-2|-
CASSQPDRGLGGELFF
TGCGCCAGCAGCCAACCCGACAGGGGGCTGGGCGGGGAGCTGTTTTTT
>TRBV4-3|TRBD2|TRBJ2-7|-
CASSQEASAGDFQYEQYF
TGCGCCAGCAGCCAAGAGGCATCGGCGGGAGATTTTCAGTACGAGCAGTACTTC
>TRBV14|-|TRBJ2-1|-
CASSQGLYNEQFF
TGTGCCAGCAGCCAAGGATTGTACAATGAGCAGTTCTTC
>TRBV6-6|TRBD2|TRBJ2-7|-
CASTPGGRAYEQYF
TGTGCCAGCACCCCGGGGGGGAGGGCCTACGAGCAGTACTTC
>TRBV28|TRBD2|TRBJ2-1|-
CASSLNTGLIHEQFF
TGTGCCAGCAGTTTGAATACGGGACTAATCCATGAGCAGTTCTTC
>TRBV5-1|TRBD1|TRBJ1-1|-
CASSHNRGLMAEAFF
TGCGCCAGCAGCCACAACAGGGGGCTAATGGCTGAAGCTTTCTTT
>TRBV5-5|-|TRBJ1-5|-
CASSSRWQNQPQHF
TGTGCCAGCAGCTCGAGGTGGCAAAATCAGCCCCAGCATTTT
>TRBV25-1|-|TRBJ2-2|-
CASSESGWGPDTGELFF
TGTGCCAGCAGTGAATCCGGGTGGGGGCCCGACACCGGGGAGCTGTTTTTT
>TRBV5-1|TRBD1|TRBJ1-2|-
CASSPGQGTYGYTF
TGCGCCAGCAGCCCGGGACAGGGAACCTATGGCTACACCTTC
>TRBV11-2|-|TRBJ2-1|-
CASSLVVGLGDEQFF
TGTGCCAGCAGCTTAGTGGTAGGGTTGGGGGATGAGCAGTTCTTC
>TRBV14|-|TRBJ1-1|-
CASSLTGGTEAFF
TGTGCCAGCAGCCTAACGGGGGGCACTGAAGCTTTCTTT
>TRBV5-4|-|TRBJ2-7|once
CASTNSGTRSYEQYF
TGTGCCAGCACCAATTCCGGGACAAGGTCTTACGAGCAGTACTTC
>TRBV7-8|-|TRBJ2-3|-
CASSLATDTQYF
TGTGCCAGCAGCTTAGCCACAGATACGCAGTATTTT
>TRBV5-1|TRBD1|TRBJ1-2|few
CASSFTGGENGYTF
TGCGCCAGCAGCTTCACAGGGGGCGAGAATGGCTACACCTTC
>TRBV11-2|-|TRBJ1-5|-
CASSLEMGAGSNQPQHF
TGTGCCAGCAGCTTAGAGATGGGGGCCGGAAGCAATCAGCCCCAGCATTTT
>TRBV6-5|-|TRBJ1-3|-
CASSQLSSGNTIYF
TGTGCCAGCAGTCAGCTGAGCTCTGGAAACACCATATATTTT
>TRBV27|-|TRBJ1-2|-
CASMRLGGNYGYTF
TGTGCCAGCATGAGGTTGGGGGGGAACTATGGCTACACCTTC
>TRBV29-1|-|TRBJ1-5|-
CSVVQGNQPQHF
TGCAGCGTTGTGCAGGGAAATCAGCCCCAGCATTTT
>TRBV10-3|TRBD2|TRBJ2-5|-
CAISEGFGGTGEETQYF
TGTGCCATCAGTGAGGGGTTCGGGGGGACCGGGGAAGAGACCCAGTACTTC
>TRBV2|-|TRBJ2-7|-
CASSVGRLEYEQYF
TGTGCCAGCAGTGTAGGCAGACTAGAGTACGAGCAGTACTTC
>TRBV13|-|TRBJ1-2|-
CASSLGGYGYTF
TGTGCCAGCAGCTTAGGAGGGTATGGCTACACCTTC
>TRBV7-2|-|TRBJ2-3|-
CASSLVGRSKRTDTQYF
TGTGCCAGCAGCTTAGTGGGCCGATCCAAACGCACAGATACGCAGTATTTT
>TRBV28|TRBD1|TRBJ1-4|-
CASSFVGQGATNEKLFF
TGTGCCAGCAGTTTCGTGGGACAGGGGGCAACTAATGAAAAACTGTTTTTT
>TRBV28|TRBD1|TRBJ1-1|-
CASSLTTGGTEAFF
TGTGCCAGCAGTCTCACGACAGGGGGCACTGAAGCTTTCTTT
>TRBV25-1|-|TRBJ1-2|few
CASFYRAYGYTF
TGTGCCAGTTTCTACAGGGCCTATGGCTACACCTTC
>TRBV28|-|TRBJ2-7|-
CASSPARAPGSYEQYF
TGTGCCAGCAGCCCGGCGAGGGCTCCGGGTTCCTACGAGCAGTACTTC
>TRBV27|-|TRBJ2-1|-
CASSPLPSDSSYNEQFF
TGTGCCAGCAGTCCCCTACCTAGCGATAGCTCCTACAATGAGCAGTTCTTC
>TRBV12-5|-|TRBJ2-4|-
CASVRYFAKNIQYF
TGTGCTAGTGTCCGGTATTTCGCCAAAAACATTCAGTACTTC
>TRBV28|-|TRBJ1-2|-
CASRPPTGRGYTF
TGTGCCAGCAGACCCCCAACAGGGCGGGGCTACACCTTC
>TRBV6-5|-|TRBJ1-1|-
CASSYMGGGNTEAFF
TGTGCCAGCAGTTACATGGGAGGGGGGAACACTGAAGCTTTCTTT
>TRBV18|-|TRBJ1-4|-
CASSRNRVANEKLFF
TGTGCCAGCTCAAGAAACAGGGTGGCTAATGAAAAACTGTTTTTT
>TRBV28|-|TRBJ2-7|-
CASSLLSRGEQYF
TGTGCCAGCAGTTTATTATCACGGGGCGAGCAGTACTTC
>TRBV30|-|TRBJ1-5|-
CAWNVVGSNQPQHF
TGTGCCTGGAATGTTGTGGGAAGCAATCAGCCCCAGCATTTT
>TRBV21-1|-|TRBJ2-1|-
CASSKQAPENEQFF
TGTGCCAGCAGCAAACAGGCCCCCGAGAATGAGCAGTTCTTC
>TRBV2|TRBD1|TRBJ1-1|once
CASSGTGSEAFF
TGTGCCAGCAGTGGGACAGGGTCTGAAGCTTTCTTT
>TRBV27|TRBD2|TRBJ2-7|-
CASRRTSGSAPISYEQYF
TGTGCCAGCCGGCGGACTAGCGGGAGTGCCCCCATCTCCTACGAGCAGTACTTC
>TRBV9|-|TRBJ2-1|-
CASSVPPYEQFF
TGTGCCAGCAGCGTACCTCCCTATGAGCAGTTCTTC
>TRBV6-6|-|TRBJ2-7|-
CASSYREPMGYEQYF
TGTGCCAGCAGTTACCGGGAGCCAATGGGATACGAGCAGTACTTC
>TRBV25-1|-|TRBJ1-1|-
CATASAMNTEAFF
TGTGCCACCGCCTCGGCGATGAACACTGAAGCTTTCTTT
>TRBV7-2|-|TRBJ1-1|-
CASSLVQNTEAFF
TGTGCCAGCAGCTTAGTACAGAACACTGAAGCTTTCTTT
>TRBV7-2|-|TRBJ1-2|-
CASSSRSLGGYTF
TGTGCCAGCAGCTCCCGCTCTTTAGGTGGCTACACCTTC
>TRBV19|TRBD2|TRBJ2-7|-
CASSAARGVSSYEQYF
TGTGCCAGTAGTGCCGCCCGGGGGGTAAGCTCCTACGAGCAGTACTTC
>TRBV6-5|-|TRBJ1-2|-
CASSYSIEWGSYTF
TGTGCCAGCAGTTACTCCATCGAGTGGGGCAGCTACACCTTC
>TRBV4-2|TRBD1|TRBJ1-2|-
CASSLGQDPSYGYTF
TGTGCCAGCAGCCTGGGACAGGATCCCTCCTATGGCTACACCTTC
>TRBV6-6|-|TRBJ2-7|-
CAYSRYGDYEQYF
TGTGCCTATAGCAGGTATGGGGACTACGAGCAGTACTTC
>TRBV5-4|TRBD1|TRBJ2-2|-
CASSRDRDTGELFF
TGTGCCAGCAGCCGGGACAGGGACACCGGGGAGCTGTTTTTT
>TRBV27|-|TRBJ2-3|-
CASRSPPDTQYF
TGTGCCAGCAGGTCCCCCCCAGATACGCAGTATTTT
>TRBV10-3|-|TRBJ2-3|-
CAISGDTGTRYTDTQYF
TGTGCCATCAGCGGAGACACCGGGACAAGATACACAGATACGCAGTATTTT
>TRBV7-2|-|TRBJ2-5|once
CASSLGVVLTQYF
TGTGCCAGCAGCTTAGGGGTGGTCCTGACCCAGTACTTC
>TRBV6-6|-|TRBJ1-6|-
CASSYADYGDSPLHF
TGTGCCAGCAGTTACGCAGACTACGGAGATTCACCCCTCCACTTT
>TRBV5-4|-|TRBJ2-5|-
CASSLDSGQTQYF
TGTGCCAGCAGCTTGGACAGCGGGCAGACCCAGTACTTC
>TRBV5-4|TRBD2|TRBJ2-2|-
CASRSRLAGNTGELFF
TGTGCCAGCAGATCCCGACTAGCGGGGAACACCGGGGAGCTGTTTTTT
>TRBV19|-|TRBJ2-3|once
CASSPGTSTDTQYF
TGTGCCAGTAGCCCGGGAACCTCCACAGATACGCAGTATTTT
>TRBV7-2|-|TRBJ1-4|-
CATSRTGATNEKLFF
TGTGCCACAAGTAGGACCGGAGCAACTAATGAAAAACTGTTTTTT
>TRBV29-1|-|TRBJ1-3|-
CSVGISSGNTIYF
TGCAGCGTTGGGATTAGCTCTGGAAACACCATATATTTT
>TRBV5-3|TRBD1|TRBJ2-2|-
CARSSDRGRIGELFF
TGTGCCAGAAGCTCGGACAGGGGGCGAATCGGGGAGCTGTTTTTT